The clone carrying this T cell receptor (beta chain) appeared a single time. In the authors' workflow: From reference gene primer amplification, estimates of nucleated cell counts were derived. The assay was immunoSEQ multiplex PCR, and TCRdb's table has in-frame clones only and misses some. The V and J calls and clone size were taken over from that table, and D and trimming were inferred from the DNA. This sample has 200,000 to 300,000 clones, with 65% to 90% found just once. This entry belongs to a study of blood T cell repertoires in COVID-19. Study summary: Samples of COVID-19 (acute and convalescent) were obtained from the United States, Italy and Spain. The analysed material was cDNA or gDNA that came from T cells, B-cell-depleted T cells, or PBMCs.

Trimming took 0 bases from V and 1 from J; bases not matched to a gene: 6. This CDR3 comprises 18 residues. Germline CDR1 is SGHRS and CDR2 is YFSETQ. This TCR derives from a man in his thirties or forties with active or convalescent COVID-19. Material for sequencing was peripheral blood. This chain connects TRBV5-1 to TRBJ2-1, with 11 bases aligning to TRBD2. The CDR3 loop is CASSLVGASGGSYNEQFF. CDR3 coding DNA: TGCGCCAGCAGCTTGGTTGGGGCTAGCGGGGGGTCCTACAATGAGCAGTTCTTC.